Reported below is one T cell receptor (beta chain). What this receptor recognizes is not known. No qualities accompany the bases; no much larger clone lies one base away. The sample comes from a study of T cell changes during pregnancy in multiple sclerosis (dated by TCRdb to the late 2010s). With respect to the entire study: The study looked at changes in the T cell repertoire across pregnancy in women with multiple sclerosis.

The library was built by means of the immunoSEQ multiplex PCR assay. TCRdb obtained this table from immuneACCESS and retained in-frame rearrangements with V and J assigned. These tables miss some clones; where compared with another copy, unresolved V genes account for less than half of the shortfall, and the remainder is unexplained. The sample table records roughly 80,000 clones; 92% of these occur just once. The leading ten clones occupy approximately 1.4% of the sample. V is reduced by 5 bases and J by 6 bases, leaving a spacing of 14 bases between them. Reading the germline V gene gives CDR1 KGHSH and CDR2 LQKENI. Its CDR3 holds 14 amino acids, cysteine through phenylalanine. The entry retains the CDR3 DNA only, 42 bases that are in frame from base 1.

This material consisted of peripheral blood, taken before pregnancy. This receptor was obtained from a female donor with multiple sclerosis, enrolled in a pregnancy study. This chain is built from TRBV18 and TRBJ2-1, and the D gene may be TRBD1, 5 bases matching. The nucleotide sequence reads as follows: TGTGCCAGCTCAGCAGGGAACCTAGGCAATGAGCAGTTCTTC. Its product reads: CASSAGNLGNEQFF.